The rows below give T cell receptor beta chains drawn from one sample of a study of blood T cells in healthy people across ages. TCRdb re-analysed the 5' RACE reads in MiXCR, keeping a single row per CDR3 protein. The table records about 720,000 distinct CDR3 sequences, approximately 22% of them present only once. Input material: blood. Receptors originate from a man between 65 and 85 years old in good health. The CDR3 runs from the conserved cysteine through the conserved F or W. A D gene is named only where the DNA matches it firmly. Clone size is stated in some rows and not others, as once, few, many or a class when expanded.

clone_size	j_call	d_call	v_call	cdr3_aa	cdr3_nt
NA	TRBJ1-6	NA	TRBV30	CAWSVLHLARSSPLHF	TGTGCCTGGAGTGTACTTCATCTCGCAAGAAGCTCACCCCTCCACTTT
many	TRBJ1-1	NA	TRBV7-8	CASSLLLRGNTEAFF	TGTGCCAGCAGCCTCCTCCTCAGGGGGAACACTGAAGCTTTCTTT
few	TRBJ2-1	NA	TRBV3-1	CASSQWTESSYNEQFF	TGTGCCAGCAGCCAATGGACAGAGAGCTCCTACAATGAGCAGTTCTTC
NA	TRBJ2-7	TRBD2	TRBV10-2	CASSDGSGRVYEQYF	TGCGCCAGCAGTGATGGGTCAGGGAGGGTCTACGAGCAGTACTTC
many	TRBJ2-2	NA	TRBV5-1	CASSLDTGNTGELFF	TGCGCCAGCAGCTTGGATACAGGGAACACCGGGGAGCTGTTTTTT
few	TRBJ1-2	TRBD1	TRBV3-1	CASSRGTAGLYGYTF	TGTGCCAGCAGCCGGGGGACAGCGGGACTTTATGGCTACACCTTC
few	TRBJ2-7	NA	TRBV6-1	CASSEGAVARLYEQYF	TGTGCCAGCAGTGAGGGAGCGGTTGCGAGACTCTACGAGCAGTACTTC
NA	TRBJ1-4	NA	TRBV7-9	CASSLGAGINEKLFF	TGTGCCAGCAGCTTAGGGGCAGGGATTAATGAAAAACTGTTTTTT
NA	TRBJ1-2	TRBD1	TRBV7-9	CASSFALGQGYGHTF	TGTGCCAGCAGCTTCGCCCTGGGACAGGGCTATGGCCACACCTTC
NA	TRBJ2-7	TRBD1	TRBV7-8	CASSYGTGDYEQYF	TGTGCCAGCAGTTATGGGACAGGGGACTACGAGCAGTACTTC
NA	TRBJ1-2	NA	TRBV9	CASTPRGAGYGYTF	TGTGCCAGCACCCCCCGGGGGGCCGGCTATGGCTACACCTTC
NA	TRBJ2-1	NA	TRBV13	CASSYPWGGHSSSSYNEQFF	TGTGCCAGCAGCTACCCGTGGGGAGGCCATTCTTCTAGCTCCTACAATGAGCAGTTCTTC
NA	TRBJ2-7	NA	TRBV5-1	CASRSSNRWTSYEQHF	TGCGCCAGCCGCTCTTCCAACAGGTGGACTTCCTACGAGCAGCACTTC
NA	TRBJ2-3	NA	TRBV29-1	CSVRQDTDTQYF	TGCAGCGTTCGACAGGACACGGATACGCAGTATTTT
NA	TRBJ1-1	NA	TRBV6-2/TRBV6-3	CASSYSGSSTEAFF	TGTGCCAGCAGTTACTCGGGTAGCAGCACTGAAGCTTTCTTT
once	TRBJ2-3	NA	TRBV10-3	CAIRPTSTDTQYF	TGTGCCATCCGGCCTACAAGCACAGATACGCAGTATTTT
NA	TRBJ2-7	TRBD1	TRBV5-1	CASSLEGQGTYYEQYF	TGCGCCAGCAGCTTGGAGGGACAGGGGACATACTACGAGCAGTACTTC
NA	TRBJ2-4	NA	TRBV4-2	CASSQMDSNIQYF	TGTGCCAGCAGCCAAATGGACTCAAACATTCAGTACTTC
NA	TRBJ1-4	TRBD1	TRBV5-1	CASSETGGVEKLFF	TGCGCCAGCAGCGAGACAGGGGGAGTCGAAAAACTGTTTTTT
NA	TRBJ1-3	NA	TRBV12-3/TRBV12-4	CANRALGNFSGNTIYF	TGTGCCAATAGAGCCCTAGGGAACTTCTCTGGAAACACCATATATTTT
NA	TRBJ2-2	NA	TRBV11-3	CASRGVTGELFF	TGTGCCAGCAGGGGAGTCACCGGGGAGCTGTTTTTT
few	TRBJ2-5	NA	TRBV5-6	CASSLDLVTYQETQYF	TGTGCCAGCAGCTTGGATCTAGTCACGTACCAAGAGACCCAGTACTTC
NA	TRBJ2-2	TRBD1	TRBV6-5	CASSRGHTGELFF	TGTGCCAGCAGTAGGGGGCACACCGGGGAGCTGTTTTTT
NA	TRBJ2-7	NA	TRBV7-2	CASSLDLASYEQYF	TGTGCCAGCAGCTTAGACCTAGCGAGCTACGAGCAGTACTTC
NA	TRBJ2-1	TRBD1	TRBV10-3	CATQDRVNEQFF	TGTGCCACACAGGACAGGGTCAATGAGCAGTTCTTC
few	TRBJ1-1	NA	TRBV18	CASSPQGGALNTEAFF	TGTGCCAGCTCACCCCAAGGGGGGGCCTTAAACACTGAAGCTTTCTTT
few	TRBJ2-5	TRBD2	TRBV20-1	CSARDPGGWDETQYF	TGCAGTGCTAGAGATCCGGGGGGTTGGGACGAGACCCAGTACTTC
NA	TRBJ1-1	NA	TRBV2	CASIYGGTGDGEAFF	TGTGCCAGCATCTATGGGGGTACCGGGGATGGTGAAGCTTTCTTT
NA	TRBJ2-5	NA	TRBV28	CASRQNRVGETQYF	TGTGCCAGCAGGCAGAACAGGGTTGGGGAGACCCAGTACTTC
few	TRBJ2-1	NA	TRBV7-9	CGRRERISYNEQFF	TGTGGAAGGAGAGAGAGAATCTCCTACAATGAGCAGTTCTTC
many	TRBJ2-1	NA	TRBV29-1	CSGTWEKEVDEQFF	TGCAGCGGAACATGGGAAAAGGAGGTGGATGAGCAGTTCTTC
few	TRBJ1-2	NA	TRBV10-3	CAIPRGTANYGYTF	TGTGCCATCCCTAGGGGCACTGCTAACTATGGCTACACCTTC
NA	TRBJ2-5	TRBD1	TRBV28	CASSSGQAHGTQYF	TGTGCCAGCAGTTCGGGACAGGCGCACGGGACCCAGTACTTC
few	TRBJ1-1	NA	TRBV28	CASTLLTVYNTEAFF	TGTGCCAGCACCCTCTTGACAGTCTACAACACTGAAGCTTTCTTT
NA	TRBJ1-4	NA	TRBV5-6	CASSFRQINEKLFF	TGTGCCAGCAGCTTCAGACAGATTAATGAAAAACTGTTTTTT
NA	TRBJ1-2	NA	TRBV2	CASSERGLANYGYTF	TGTGCCAGCAGTGAAAGGGGATTAGCTAACTATGGCTACACCTTC
NA	TRBJ1-1	NA	TRBV5-1	CASSLGFQESEAFF	TGCGCCAGCAGCTTGGGATTTCAGGAGAGTGAAGCTTTCTTT
NA	TRBJ2-5	NA	TRBV11-2	CASSLESQVRGQYF	TGTGCCAGCAGCTTAGAGTCTCAGGTTCGTGGGCAGTACTTC
NA	TRBJ1-2	NA	TRBV28	CASSFYRNYTF	TGTGCCAGCAGTTTTTACAGAAACTACACCTTC
few	TRBJ2-5	TRBD2	TRBV12-3/TRBV12-4	CASSGTSVETNF	TGTGCCAGCAGTGGCACTAGCGTTGAAACCAACTTC
few	TRBJ2-2	TRBD2	TRBV5-1	CASTGLAGTSTGELFF	TGCGCCAGCACGGGACTAGCGGGGACGAGCACCGGGGAGCTGTTTTTT
many	TRBJ2-3	NA	TRBV5-1	CASGLSGPSTDTQYF	TGCGCCAGCGGCCTGAGCGGTCCTAGCACAGATACGCAGTATTTT
few	TRBJ1-1	NA	TRBV28	CASSLLSYEGFRTEAFF	TGTGCCAGCAGTTTACTGTCATATGAGGGGTTCCGCACTGAAGCTTTCTTT
NA	TRBJ1-2	NA	TRBV20-1	CSAYSLSNYGYTF	TGCAGTGCTTACAGCTTATCTAACTATGGCTACACCTTC
NA	TRBJ1-1	NA	TRBV5-1	CASSFGRGGHTEALF	TGCGCCAGCAGCTTCGGGCGGGGGGGCCACACTGAAGCTCTCTTT
many	TRBJ2-1	NA	TRBV4-1	CASSQQAVTYNEQFF	TGCGCCAGCAGCCAACAAGCCGTCACCTACAATGAGCAGTTCTTC
NA	TRBJ2-3	TRBD1	TRBV10-1	CASSESGQPPDTQYF	TGCGCCAGCAGTGAGTCGGGACAGCCACCAGATACGCAGTATTTT
few	TRBJ1-2	TRBD1	TRBV7-9	CASRFDRGYGYTF	TGTGCCAGCAGATTCGACAGGGGCTATGGCTACACCTTC
few	TRBJ2-1	NA	TRBV12-3/TRBV12-4	CASRLTGTRYNEQFF	TGTGCCAGCAGGCTGACCGGGACGAGATACAATGAGCAGTTCTTC